This T cell receptor (beta chain) was identified during a study of T cells in Graves' hyperthyroidism and ophthalmopathy. Study-wide points: Clonotypes that were expanded in thyroid above 0.001 mostly appeared in blood too.

What was amplified from RNA transcripts were TCR beta CDR3 regions. The primer set for the first-round RT-PCR of the TCR CDR3 was HTBI. Each CDR3 protein gets one entry after TCRdb re-called the multiplex PCR reads with MiXCR. The table has about 610,000 distinct CDR3 sequences, approximately 14% seen once. V lost 2 bases and J 2 bases, leaving 10 bases between the germline ends. This CDR3 has 16 residues. Germline CDR1 MNHEY, CDR2 SVGEGT. This clonotype was counted at least ten times. The antigen is unknown. The receptor was isolated from a woman between 35 and 50 years old with Graves' ophthalmopathy. Sequenced sample: blood. This chain links TRBV6-2 or TRBV6-3 with TRBJ2-6; D gene ambiguous. This chain's CDR3 is CASSYGFLPGANVLTF. The DNA for the CDR3 is TGTGCCAGCAGTTACGGTTTTCTCCCTGGGGCCAACGTCCTGACTTTC.